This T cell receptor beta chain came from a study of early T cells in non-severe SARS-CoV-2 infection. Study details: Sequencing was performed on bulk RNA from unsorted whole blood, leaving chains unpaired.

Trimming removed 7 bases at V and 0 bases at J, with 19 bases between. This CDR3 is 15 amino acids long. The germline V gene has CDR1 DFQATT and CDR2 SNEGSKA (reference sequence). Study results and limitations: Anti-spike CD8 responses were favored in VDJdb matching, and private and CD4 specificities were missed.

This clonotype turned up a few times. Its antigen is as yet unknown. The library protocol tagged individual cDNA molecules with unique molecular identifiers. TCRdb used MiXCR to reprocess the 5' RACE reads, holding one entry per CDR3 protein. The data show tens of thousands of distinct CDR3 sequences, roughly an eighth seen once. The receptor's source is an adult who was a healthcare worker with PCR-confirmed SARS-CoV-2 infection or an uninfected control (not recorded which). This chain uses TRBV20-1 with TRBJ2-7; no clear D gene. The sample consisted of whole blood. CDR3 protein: CSGTRIGYSSYEQYF. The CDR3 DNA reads TGCAGTGGCACACGGATCGGATACAGCTCCTACGAGCAGTACTTC.